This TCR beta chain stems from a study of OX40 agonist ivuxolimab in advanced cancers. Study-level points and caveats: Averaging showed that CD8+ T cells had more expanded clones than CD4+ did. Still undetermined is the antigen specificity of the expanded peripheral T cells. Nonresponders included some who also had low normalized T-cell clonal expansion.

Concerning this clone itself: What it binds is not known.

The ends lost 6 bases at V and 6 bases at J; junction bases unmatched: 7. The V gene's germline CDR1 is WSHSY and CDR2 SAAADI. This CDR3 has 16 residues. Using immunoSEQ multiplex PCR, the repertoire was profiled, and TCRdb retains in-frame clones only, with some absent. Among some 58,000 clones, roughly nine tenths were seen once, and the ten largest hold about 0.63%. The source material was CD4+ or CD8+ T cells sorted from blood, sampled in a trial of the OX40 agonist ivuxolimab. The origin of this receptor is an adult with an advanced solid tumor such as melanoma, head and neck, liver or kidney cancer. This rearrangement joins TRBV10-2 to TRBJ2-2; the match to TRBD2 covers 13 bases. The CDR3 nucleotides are TGCGCCAGCAGAAAAGGGACTAGCGGGATTGCCGGGGAGCTGTTTTTT. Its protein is CASRKGTSGIAGELFF.